The TCR beta chain described here comes from a study of tumor-infiltrating lymphocytes in primary liver carcinoma. The tissue used was unsorted bulk material of 20-30 mg. RNA and DNA were co-extracted from it with the AllPrep DNA/RNA mini kit. A constant-region primer served to make TCR beta cDNA from about 500 ng total RNA. Three-round nested multiplex PCR performed with slightly modified ARM-PCR produced the TCR beta libraries. In the first two PCR rounds, TRBV1-TRBV30 forward primers were paired with a C-beta reverse primer, and each round lasted roughly 9 cycles. TCRdb recomputed calls from the multiplex PCR reads with MiXCR, one row per CDR3 protein. The sample comprises about 78,000 distinct CDR3 sequences, about 70% of which are singletons, and approximately 13% rests with the top ten. As for this clonotype: Compared with germline, one end of the junction differs, possibly owing to a read error.

The CDR3 runs 11 residues. The chain carries TRBV12-3 or TRBV12-4 and TRBJ2-1; no clear D gene. The TCR comes from a woman aged 55-69 years with primary liver carcinoma and hepatitis B virus infection. The sample consisted of liver tumor tissue from sampling region 4. Subset denoted: tumor region T4, right-lateral pole. This CDR3 is CDSSKVNKQFF. The CDR3 nucleotides are TGTGACAGCTCGAAAGTTAATAAGCAGTTCTTC.